These T cell receptor beta chains were read from a single sample in a study of blood T cell repertoires in COVID-19. The protocol was immunoSEQ multiplex PCR, while the TCRdb copy is restricted to in-frame clones and leaves out a portion. The sample lists 100,000 to 150,000 clones, approximately 89% occurring once. The source material was peripheral blood. Source of these receptors: a man in his fifties with acute or convalescent COVID-19. CDR3s include the opening cysteine and the closing phenylalanine or tryptophan. Each record gives: V gene, J gene, D gene, CDR3 DNA, CDR3 protein. A D gene is named only where the DNA matches it firmly.

>TRBV5-4|TRBJ1-1|TRBD1
TGTGCCAGCAGCTTGACCGGGACAGCTGAAGCTTTCTTT
CASSLTGTAEAFF
>TRBV13|TRBJ2-2|TRBD2
TGTGCCAGCGGGAAAGGTCTAGCGGGGTACTCGAACACCGGGGAGCTGTTTTTT
CASGKGLAGYSNTGELFF
>TRBV30|TRBJ2-1|-
TGTGCCTGGACGCATTTCAGTAATGAGCAGTTCTTC
CAWTHFSNEQFF
>TRBV5-1|TRBJ2-1|-
TGCGCCAGCAGCTTGATCCCTCAGGGCCGTAGCTCCTACAATGAGCAGTTCTTC
CASSLIPQGRSSYNEQFF
>TRBV5-1|TRBJ2-3|TRBD2
TGCGCCAGCAGCTTGCCTTCTAGCGGGAGTAGGGATACGCAGTATTTT
CASSLPSSGSRDTQYF
>TRBV5-6|TRBJ2-7|-
TGTGCCGTTCGCCAGGAGCAGTACTTC
CAVRQEQYF
>TRBV15|TRBJ1-2|-
TGTGCCACCGGATTAGGGGGGGAACTAGCTAACTATGGCTACACCTTC
CATGLGGELANYGYTF
>TRBV2|TRBJ1-1|-
TGTGCCAGCTCTAGAGAAGTGAACACTGAAGCTTTCTTT
CASSREVNTEAFF
>TRBV10-3|TRBJ2-1|-
TGTGCCATCAGTGCCTGGACTGACGATCGGAGGAATGAGCAGTTCTTC
CAISAWTDDRRNEQFF
>TRBV6-5|TRBJ1-1|-
TGTGCCAGCAGTTACTCAAGGTGGGAGACCAACACTGAAGCTTTCTTT
CASSYSRWETNTEAFF
>TRBV5-1|TRBJ2-2|TRBD2
TGCGCCAGCAGCTTGGTTATGACTAGCGGGAGTCCTGGGGAGCTGTTTTTT
CASSLVMTSGSPGELFF